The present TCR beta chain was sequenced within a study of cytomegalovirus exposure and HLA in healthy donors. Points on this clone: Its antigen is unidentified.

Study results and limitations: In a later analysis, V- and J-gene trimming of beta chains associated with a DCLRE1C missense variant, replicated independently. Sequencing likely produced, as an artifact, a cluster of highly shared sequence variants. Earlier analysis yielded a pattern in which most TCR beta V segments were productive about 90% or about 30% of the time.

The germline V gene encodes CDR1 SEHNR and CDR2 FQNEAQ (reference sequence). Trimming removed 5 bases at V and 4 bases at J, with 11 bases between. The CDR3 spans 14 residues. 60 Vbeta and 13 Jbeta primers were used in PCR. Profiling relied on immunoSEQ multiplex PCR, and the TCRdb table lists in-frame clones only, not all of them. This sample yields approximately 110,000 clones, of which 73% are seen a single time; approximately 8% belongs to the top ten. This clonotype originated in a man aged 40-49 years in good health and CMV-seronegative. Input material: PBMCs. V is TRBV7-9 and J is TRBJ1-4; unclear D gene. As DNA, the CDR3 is TGTGCCAGCAGCCGAGGATCCATTAATGAAAAACTGTTTTTT. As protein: CASSRGSINEKLFF. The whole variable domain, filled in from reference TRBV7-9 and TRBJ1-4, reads DTGVSQNPRHKITKRGQNVTFRCDPISEHNRLYWYRQTLGQGPEFLTYFQNEAQLEKSRLLSDRFSAERPKGSFSTLEIQRTEQGDSAMYLCASSRGSINEKLFFGSGTQLSVL.